These 17 T cell receptor beta chains originate from one sample sequenced in a study of memory CD8 T cells in hepatitis C reinfection. Clones were sequenced by immunoSEQ multiplex PCR, and TCRdb holds only the in-frame ones, with some missing. Found here are just over 45,000 clones, about 88% of them singletons; the top ten hold 0.72%. This sample's time point: late/post reinfection, 12 to 24 weeks after detection. The sorted cells went straight to TCR sequencing with no prior in vitro expansion. Sample: naive CD8+ T cells sorted from blood. These receptors originate from a man aged 18-30 years with hepatitis C virus infection.

J is TRBJ2-3 and V is TRBV4-1, with a possible D match to TRBD2 (6 bases). This CDR3 has 17 residues. The germline V and J ends were trimmed by 4 bases and 4 bases, with 21 bases remaining between them. Germline V lookup: CDR1 MGHRA, CDR2 YSYEKL. The CDR3 nucleotides read TGCGCCAGCAGCCCCGGCCAGGAGGTGGGAGGTGCAGATACGCAGTATTTT. It translates to CASSPGQEVGGADTQYF.

The chain joins TRBV7-9 to TRBJ2-2; weak D call: TRBD2 (6 bases). Germline V CDR1 and CDR2: SEHNR, FQNEAQ (reference sequence). The V gene lost 6 bases and the J gene lost 7 bases, with 12 bases spanning the gap. CDR3 length: 13 residues. For the CDR3, the DNA is TGTGCCAGCAGTGGAGGGGAAAGCGGGGAGCTGTTTTTT. Amino acids: CASSGGESGELFF.

As regards this clone: The same CDR3 can be traced to other DNA sequences in this sample. The chain employs TRBV7-6 and TRBJ2-1, with 10 nucleotides matching TRBD2. The J segment lost 2 bases and the V segment lost 1 base, leaving 2 bases of the junction unmatched. The germline V gene encodes CDR1 SGHVS and CDR2 FNYEAQ. This CDR3 is 16 amino acids long. This chain's CDR3 is CASSLEAGGTYNEQFF. In nucleotides, the CDR3 is TGTGCCAGCAGCTTAGAAGCGGGGGGGACCTACAATGAGCAGTTCTTC.

The V and J genes are TRBV28 and TRBJ2-7; 7 bases are shared with TRBD1. Unmatched junction bases numbered 11, after V lost 9 bases and J lost 0 bases. CDR1 is MDHEN, CDR2 SYDVKM, per germline. The CDR3 spans 15 residues. The DNA of the CDR3 is TGTGCCAGTAAATCCGGGGACAGTAGCTCCTACGAGCAGTACTTC. Protein product: CASKSGDSSSYEQYF.

This rearrangement joins TRBV7-9 to TRBJ2-5; D perhaps matches TRBD1 (6 bases). Germline V gives CDR1 SEHNR, CDR2 FQNEAQ (reference sequence). The CDR3 spans 14 residues. The V end lost 2 bases, the J end lost 1 base, and 8 bases lay between the germline ends. The CDR3 sequence is CASSLWGRQETQYF. CDR3 nucleotide sequence: TGTGCCAGCAGCTTATGGGGGCGCCAAGAGACCCAGTACTTC.

The V and J genes are TRBV7-8 and TRBJ2-5, with 7 nucleotides matching TRBD1. Germline V gene data show CDR1 as SGHVS and CDR2 as FQNEAQ. The CDR3 runs to 14 residues. V gave up 4 bases and J gave up 5 bases; unmatched junction bases: 7. CDR3 amino acids: CASSSTGPGETQYF. The CDR3 DNA reads TGTGCCAGCAGCTCGACAGGGCCGGGGGAGACCCAGTACTTC.

The rearrangement uses TRBV27 and TRBJ2-7; 12 nucleotides match TRBD2. Trimming cost V 8 bases and J 7 bases; bases outside gene matches: 12. Germline loops: CDR1 MNHEY, CDR2 SMNVEV (reference sequence). CDR3 length: 15 residues. The CDR3 here is CASSTRLAGVGEQYF. The CDR3 DNA follows: TGTGCCAGCTCGACCCGACTAGCGGGAGTGGGTGAGCAGTACTTC.

The rearrangement joins TRBV5-1 to TRBJ2-5; 10 nucleotides match TRBD2. CDR1 is SGHRS, CDR2 YFSETQ, per germline. V gave up 4 bases and J gave up 5 bases; unmatched junction bases: 8. The CDR3 consists of 15 residues. The CDR3 nucleotides are TGCGCCAGCAGCGCAGCGGGAGGGCCGGTGGAGACCCAGTACTTC. Translating it yields CASSAAGGPVETQYF.

This sequence joins TRBV2 and TRBJ2-4; 9 positions agree with TRBD1. CDR1 and CDR2 from the germline V gene are SNHLY and FYNNEI. The CDR3 covers 13 residues. V dropped 5 bases and J dropped 5; count of bases not matched to a gene: 1. CDR3 loop: CASSRTGENIQYF. CDR3 nucleotide sequence: TGTGCCAGCAGTAGGACAGGGGAAAACATTCAGTACTTC.

The chain is built from TRBV13 and TRBJ2-1; 7 bases are shared with TRBD1. V shed 1 base, J shed 3 bases, and the junction held 6 bases outside the gene matches. Germline CDR1 is PRHDT and CDR2 is FYEKMQ (reference sequence). CDR3 length equals 16 residues. The CDR3 here is CASSLALGTDYNEQFF. CDR3 nucleotides: TGTGCCAGCAGCTTAGCGTTGGGGACAGACTACAATGAGCAGTTCTTC.

The V and J genes are TRBV4-3 and TRBJ1-2; 8 bases agree with TRBD1. CDR1 is LGHNA and CDR2 is YSLEER in the germline V gene. V was pared by 0 bases and J by 6 bases, with 3 bases of the junction left unmatched. The CDR3 length is 14 residues. Here the CDR3 DNA reads TGCGCCAGCAGCCAAGATTCGACAGGGGATGGCTACACCTTC. It is translated as CASSQDSTGDGYTF.

The chain joins TRBV23-1 to TRBJ2-1; D is perhaps TRBD1 (6 bases). TRBV23-1 is designated an ORF whose function remains uncertain. V lost 7 bases and J lost 0, with 16 bases in between. This CDR3 is built from 16 residues. The CDR3 DNA is TGCGCCAGCATCTCCTCGGGACATCACTCCTACAATGAGCAGTTCTTC. Translation: CASISSGHHSYNEQFF.

The rearrangement joins TRBV13 to TRBJ1-3; 7 nucleotides align to TRBD1. With 0 bases clipped from V and 2 bases from J, the junction kept 1 base outside the gene matches. CDR1 is PRHDT, CDR2 FYEKMQ, per germline (reference sequence). This CDR3 is 15 amino acids long. The CDR3 is CASSLGTGTGNTIYF. CDR3 in DNA: TGTGCCAGCAGCTTAGGGACAGGGACTGGAAACACCATATATTTT.

The chain is built from TRBV28 and TRBJ2-7; D is unclear. Trimming pared 3 bases from V and 3 bases from J, leaving 9 bases between. Germline CDR1 and CDR2: MDHEN and SYDVKM. The CDR3 runs 13 residues. This CDR3 reads CASSLIEFYEQYF. CDR3 sequence (DNA): TGTGCCAGCAGTTTGATTGAGTTCTACGAGCAGTACTTC.

V is TRBV10-3 and J is TRBJ2-5; D uncertain. The CDR3 totals 15 residues. The germline CDR1 and CDR2 sequences are ENHRY and SYGVKD. Deletions cut 0 bases from V and 1 base from J, with 9 bases between. This CDR3 is CAISESAGTQETQYF. CDR3 in DNA: TGTGCCATCAGTGAGTCGGCAGGCACCCAAGAGACCCAGTACTTC.

The V and J genes are TRBV27 and TRBJ1-6, with 8 positions matching TRBD1. V shed 7 bases and J 3 bases; nucleotides not matched to a gene: 5. CDR3 length equals 15 residues. CDR1 and CDR2 (germline): MNHEY, SMNVEV (reference sequence). CDR3 in amino acids: CASTQTGGYNSPLHF. DNA for the CDR3: TGTGCCAGCACCCAAACAGGGGGCTATAATTCACCCCTCCACTTT.

J is TRBJ1-2 and V is TRBV21-1. TRBV21-1 is designated a pseudogene. This CDR3 is built from 15 residues. The CDR3 is CASSIRLLANYGYTF. CDR3 nucleotides: TGTGCCAGCAGCATCCGACTCCTAGCTAACTATGGCTACACCTTC.